The 8 T cell receptor beta chains presented below share a single source sample, sequenced in a study of blood T cell repertoires in COVID-19. The repertoire was sequenced with immunoSEQ multiplex PCR; TCRdb's copy has only in-frame clones and lacks some. The sample has 200,000 to 250,000 clones; approximately 80% are singletons. The sequenced sample consisted of peripheral blood. These receptors all stem from a woman aged 50 to 65 with acute or convalescent COVID-19.

This sequence joins TRBV30 and TRBJ2-3; D gene unclear. V was shortened by 1 base and J by 6 bases, with 11 bases between the two germline ends. Germline V gene lookup returns CDR1 GTSNPN and CDR2 SVGIG (reference sequence). The CDR3 totals 13 residues. The CDR3 sequence is CAWSGQVADTQYF. CDR3 coding DNA: TGTGCCTGGAGTGGGCAGGTGGCCGATACGCAGTATTTT.

The rearrangement uses TRBV7-9 and TRBJ2-2; weak D call: TRBD2 (6 bases). CDR1 and CDR2 from the germline V gene are SEHNR and FQNEAQ (reference sequence). The CDR3 totals 15 residues. V was shortened by 1 base and J by 10 bases, with 16 bases between the two germline ends. The CDR3 protein is CASSLGGTHWEELFF. The CDR3 DNA is TGTGCCAGCAGCTTAGGCGGGACTCATTGGGAGGAGCTGTTTTTT. Using reference TRBV7-9 and TRBJ2-2 for the parts outside the CDR3, the full variable domain is DTGVSQNPRHKITKRGQNVTFRCDPISEHNRLYWYRQTLGQGPEFLTYFQNEAQLEKSRLLSDRFSAERPKGSFSTLEIQRTEQGDSAMYLCASSLGGTHWEELFFGEGSRLTVL.

This chain links TRBV19 with TRBJ2-1; D may be TRBD2 (5 bases). The V and J ends lost 7 bases and 0 bases respectively, with 13 bases between them. The CDR3 consists of 15 residues. Germline assignment: CDR1 LNHDA and CDR2 SQIVND (reference sequence). This CDR3 is CASMGRTGSYNEQFF. CDR3 bases: TGTGCCAGTATGGGGAGAACTGGCTCCTACAATGAGCAGTTCTTC. Based on the CDR3 plus reference TRBV19 and TRBJ2-1, the full variable domain is DGGITQSPKYLFRKEGQNVTLSCEQNLNHDAMYWYRQDPGQGLRLIYYSQIVNDFQKGDIAEGYSVSREKKESFPLTVTSAQKNPTAFYLCASMGRTGSYNEQFFGPGTRLTVL.

This clone was found a few times. J is TRBJ1-6 and V is TRBV2; possibly TRBD1 for D (5 bases). CDR1 is SNHLY, CDR2 FYNNEI, per germline. The CDR3 contains 14 residues. The ends were cut back, 8 bases at V and 10 bases at J, with 18 bases in the middle. The chain's CDR3 is CASRLGTGKSPLHF. Written as DNA, the CDR3 is TGTGCCAGCCGCCTGGGGACTGGTAAATCACCCCTCCACTTT.

The J gene is TRBJ2-3, the V gene TRBV11-2, with 11 bases identical to TRBD2. This CDR3 has 18 residues. Germline V gene data show CDR1 as SGHAT and CDR2 as FQNNGV. V shed 0 bases, J shed 4 bases, and the junction held 9 bases outside the gene matches. The chain's CDR3 is CASSLDIGLAGGSDTQYF. DNA of the CDR3: TGTGCCAGCAGCTTAGATATCGGCCTAGCGGGGGGTTCAGATACGCAGTATTTT. The whole variable domain, filled in from reference TRBV11-2 and TRBJ2-3, reads EAGVAQSPRYKIIEKRQSVAFWCNPISGHATLYWYQQILGQGPKLLIQFQNNGVVDDSQLPKDRFSAERLKGVDSTLKIQPAKLEDSAVYLCASSLDIGLAGGSDTQYFGPGTRLTVL.

This chain links TRBV29-1 with TRBJ2-3; D is perhaps TRBD2 (5 bases). Germline assignment: CDR1 SQVTM and CDR2 ANQGSEA. V lost 4 bases to trimming and J lost 1 base, with 9 bases between them. This CDR3 region has 13 residues. The CDR3 spells CSVVGVGTDTQYF. DNA for the CDR3: TGCAGCGTTGTCGGGGTGGGCACAGATACGCAGTATTTT.

This clone was seen repeatedly, ten times or more. The rearrangement joins TRBV2 to TRBJ1-2, with 7 bases matching TRBD1. The germline V gene has CDR1 SNHLY and CDR2 FYNNEI. This CDR3 is built from 14 residues. The junction had 9 bases not matched to a gene; V was cut back by 6 bases and J by 5 bases. The CDR3 nucleotides are TGTGCCAGCAGCCTCGGGACAGACGCTTATGGCTACACCTTC. Its protein is CASSLGTDAYGYTF.

J is TRBJ1-2 and V is TRBV15; no reliable D call. Germline V gives CDR1 LNHNV, CDR2 YYDKDF (reference sequence). The CDR3 extends over 16 amino acids. The V end lost 0 bases, the J end lost 0 bases, and 11 bases lay between the germline ends. CDR3 residues: CATSRDRLAANYGYTF. The DNA of the CDR3 is TGTGCCACCAGCAGAGATCGTCTGGCTGCTAACTATGGCTACACCTTC.